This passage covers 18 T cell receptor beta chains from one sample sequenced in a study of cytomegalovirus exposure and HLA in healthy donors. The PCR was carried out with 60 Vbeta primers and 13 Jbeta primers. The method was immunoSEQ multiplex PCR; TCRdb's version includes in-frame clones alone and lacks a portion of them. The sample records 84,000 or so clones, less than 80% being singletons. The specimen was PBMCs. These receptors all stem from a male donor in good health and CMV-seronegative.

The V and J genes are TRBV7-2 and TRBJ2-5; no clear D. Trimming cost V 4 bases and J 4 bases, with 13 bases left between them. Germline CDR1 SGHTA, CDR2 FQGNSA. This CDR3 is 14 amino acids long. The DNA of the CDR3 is TGTGCCAGCAGCTACGACGGGTTTATAGAGACCCAGTACTTC. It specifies CASSYDGFIETQYF. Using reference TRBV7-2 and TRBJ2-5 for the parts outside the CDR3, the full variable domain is GAGVSQSPSNKVTEKGKDVELRCDPISGHTALYWYRQSLGQGLEFLIYFQGNSAPDKSGLPSDRFSAERTGGSVSTLTIQRTQQEDSAVYLCASSYDGFIETQYFGPGTRLLVL.

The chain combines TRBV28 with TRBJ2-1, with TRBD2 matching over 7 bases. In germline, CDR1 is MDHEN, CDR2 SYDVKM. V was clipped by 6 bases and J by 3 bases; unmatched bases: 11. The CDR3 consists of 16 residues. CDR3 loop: CASRTWAGAHYNEQFF. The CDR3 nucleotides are TGTGCCAGCAGGACGTGGGCGGGAGCCCACTACAATGAGCAGTTCTTC.

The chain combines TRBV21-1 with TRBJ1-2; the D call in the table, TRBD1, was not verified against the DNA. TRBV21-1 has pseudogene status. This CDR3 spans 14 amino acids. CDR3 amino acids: CASSYRGLSYGYTF. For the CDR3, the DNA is TGTGCCAGCAGCTACAGGGGGCTTAGCTATGGCTACACCTTC.

CDR3 residues: CASNPVGATGNTIYF. CDR3 nucleotide sequence: TGTGCCAGCAACCCCGTGGGGGCGACTGGAAACACCATATATTTT. J is TRBJ1-3 and V is TRBV9, with D perhaps TRBD1 (6 bases). CDR1 is SGDLS and CDR2 is YYNGEE in the germline V gene. This CDR3 contains 15 residues. Trimming removed 6 bases from V and 2 bases from J, with 15 bases in between.

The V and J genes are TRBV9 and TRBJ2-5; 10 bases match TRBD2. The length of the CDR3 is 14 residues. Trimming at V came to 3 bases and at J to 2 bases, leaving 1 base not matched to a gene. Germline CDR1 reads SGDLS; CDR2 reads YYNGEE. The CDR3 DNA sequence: TGTGCCAGCAGCGGTAGCGGGGGGCAAGAGACCCAGTACTTC. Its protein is CASSGSGGQETQYF.

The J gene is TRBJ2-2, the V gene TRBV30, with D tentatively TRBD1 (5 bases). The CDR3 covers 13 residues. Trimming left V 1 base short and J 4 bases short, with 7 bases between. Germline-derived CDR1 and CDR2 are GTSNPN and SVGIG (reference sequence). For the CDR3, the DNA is TGTGCCTGGAGTGCTAGGGGCACCGGGGAGCTGTTTTTT. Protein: CAWSARGTGELFF.

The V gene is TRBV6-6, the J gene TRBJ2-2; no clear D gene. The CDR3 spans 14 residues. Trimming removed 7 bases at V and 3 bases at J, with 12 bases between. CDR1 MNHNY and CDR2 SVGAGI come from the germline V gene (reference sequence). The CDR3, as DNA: TGTGCCAGCATTTTCGTTGAGGACACCGGGGAGCTGTTTTTT. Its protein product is CASIFVEDTGELFF.

The CDR3 loop reads CASTSDSGTVNEQFF. The CDR3 DNA reads as TGTGCCAGCACCTCGGACAGCGGGACTGTAAATGAGCAGTTCTTC. The chain recombines TRBV5-5 with TRBJ2-1; D is perhaps TRBD2 (7 bases). Germline CDR1 is SGHKS and CDR2 is YYEKEE (reference sequence). The CDR3 sequence is 15 residues long. With 6 bases removed from V and 7 bases from J, the gap between germline ends came to 20 bases.

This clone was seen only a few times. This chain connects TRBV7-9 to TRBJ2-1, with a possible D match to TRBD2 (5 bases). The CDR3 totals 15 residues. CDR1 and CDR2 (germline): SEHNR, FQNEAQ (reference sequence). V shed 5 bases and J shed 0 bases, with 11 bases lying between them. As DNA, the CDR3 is TGTGCCAGCAGCCCGAGCCGGGACTCCTACAATGAGCAGTTCTTC. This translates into CASSPSRDSYNEQFF.

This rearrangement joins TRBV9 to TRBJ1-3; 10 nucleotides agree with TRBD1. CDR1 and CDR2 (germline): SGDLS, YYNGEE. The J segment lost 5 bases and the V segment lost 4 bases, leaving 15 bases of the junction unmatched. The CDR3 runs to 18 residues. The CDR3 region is CASSLDSPGTGVRNTIYF. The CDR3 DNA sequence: TGTGCCAGCAGCCTGGACTCTCCCGGGACAGGGGTGAGAAACACCATATATTTT.

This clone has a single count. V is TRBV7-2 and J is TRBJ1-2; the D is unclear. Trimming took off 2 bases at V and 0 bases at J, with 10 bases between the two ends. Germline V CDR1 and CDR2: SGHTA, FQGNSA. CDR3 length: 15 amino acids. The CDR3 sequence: CASSLSPDSNYGYTF. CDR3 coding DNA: TGTGCCAGCAGCTTAAGCCCTGATTCTAACTATGGCTACACCTTC. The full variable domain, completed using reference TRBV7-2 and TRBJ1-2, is GAGVSQSPSNKVTEKGKDVELRCDPISGHTALYWYRQSLGQGLEFLIYFQGNSAPDKSGLPSDRFSAERTGGSVSTLTIQRTQQEDSAVYLCASSLSPDSNYGYTFGSGTRLTVV.

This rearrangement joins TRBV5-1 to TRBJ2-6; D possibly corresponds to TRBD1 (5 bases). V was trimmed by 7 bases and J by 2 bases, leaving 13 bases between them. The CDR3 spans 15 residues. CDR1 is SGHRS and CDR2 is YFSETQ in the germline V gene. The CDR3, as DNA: TGCGCCAGCTGCAGGGAAATAGCTGGGGCCAACGTCCTGACTTTC. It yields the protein CASCREIAGANVLTF.

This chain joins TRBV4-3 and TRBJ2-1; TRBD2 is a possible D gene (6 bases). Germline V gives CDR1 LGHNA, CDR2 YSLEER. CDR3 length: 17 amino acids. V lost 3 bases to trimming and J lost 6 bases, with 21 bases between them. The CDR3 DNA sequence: TGCGCCAGCAGCCACCGCCCCCGTTCTAGCGCTGGCAATGAGCAGTTCTTC. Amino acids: CASSHRPRSSAGNEQFF.

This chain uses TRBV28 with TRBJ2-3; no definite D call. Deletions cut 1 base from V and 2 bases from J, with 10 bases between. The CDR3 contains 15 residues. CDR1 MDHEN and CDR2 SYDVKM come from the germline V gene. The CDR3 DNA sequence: TGTGCCAGCAGTTTATTACATATAGCCACAGATACGCAGTATTTT. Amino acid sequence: CASSLLHIATDTQYF.

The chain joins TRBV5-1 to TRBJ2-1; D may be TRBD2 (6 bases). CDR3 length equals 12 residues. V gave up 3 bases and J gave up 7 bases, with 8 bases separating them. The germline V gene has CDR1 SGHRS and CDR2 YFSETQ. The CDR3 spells CASSSSANEQFF. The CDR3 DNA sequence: TGCGCCAGCAGCTCTAGCGCGAATGAGCAGTTCTTC.

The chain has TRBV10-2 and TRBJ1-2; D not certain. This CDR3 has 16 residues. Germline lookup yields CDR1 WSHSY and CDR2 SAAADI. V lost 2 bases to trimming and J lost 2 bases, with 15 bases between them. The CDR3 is CASSERIVLVNYGYTF. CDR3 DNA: TGCGCCAGCAGTGAGCGTATAGTCCTCGTAAACTATGGCTACACCTTC.

CDR3 protein: CASSIEPSSPLHF. The CDR3 nucleotides read TGTGCCAGTAGTATAGAGCCCAGTTCACCCCTCCACTTT. The chain combines TRBV19 with TRBJ1-6, with D unclear. This CDR3 is built from 13 residues. Germline loops: CDR1 LNHDA, CDR2 SQIVND (reference sequence). Trimming left V 0 bases short and J 9 bases short, with 6 bases between. Together with reference TRBV19 and TRBJ1-6, the CDR3 gives the full variable domain: DGGITQSPKYLFRKEGQNVTLSCEQNLNHDAMYWYRQDPGQGLRLIYYSQIVNDFQKGDIAEGYSVSREKKESFPLTVTSAQKNPTAFYLCASSIEPSSPLHFGNGTRLTVT.

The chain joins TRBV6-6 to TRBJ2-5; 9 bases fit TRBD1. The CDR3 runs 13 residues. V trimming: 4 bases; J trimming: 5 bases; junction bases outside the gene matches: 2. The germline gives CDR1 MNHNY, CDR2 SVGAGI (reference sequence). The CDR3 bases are TGTGCCAGCAGTTCCGGGACAGGGGAGACCCAGTACTTC. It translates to CASSSGTGETQYF.